This TCR beta chain was captured by sequencing in a study of cytomegalovirus exposure and HLA in healthy donors. Overall study findings and caveats: Among donors in an Asian-associated ancestry cluster, a later analysis reportedly found fewer N-insertions than the roughly 700-donor mean. It was shown in a later analysis that HLA-associated TCR beta chains were more clonally expanded than other, equally common chains. A later analysis revealed that TCR association rates differed between HLA loci, peaking at DRB1 and bottoming out at HLA-C.

Germline assignment: CDR1 MNHEY and CDR2 SVGAGI. The CDR3 contains 12 residues. Trimming took off 4 bases at V and 4 bases at J, with 6 bases between the two ends. Sampled while nominally healthy, donors likely had unrecorded immune exposures. This clone was observed once. As yet, its antigen is unknown. 13 Jbeta primers and 60 Vbeta primers were used for the PCR. Data came from immunoSEQ multiplex PCR; TCRdb stores just in-frame clones and leaves some out. The sample consists of approximately 170,000 clones, around four fifths of them appearing once. The TCR was taken from a man between 18 and 35 years old in good health and CMV-seropositive. Sample: PBMCs. The chain combines TRBV6-5 with TRBJ2-3; D is undetermined. The CDR3 region is CASSSESDTQYF. In DNA form, the CDR3 reads TGTGCCAGCAGTTCCGAGTCAGATACGCAGTATTTT.